The clone carrying this T cell receptor beta chain has just one count. Antigen specificity is unknown. This entry comes from a study of Ad26.COV2.S vaccination and SARS-CoV-2 variants. Whole-study context: The donor participated in the COV1001 trial, in its Ad26.COV2.S arm.

Study-wide results and caveats: Placebo and vaccine recipients had non-spike TCR breadth that was similar. Responses of spike-specific T cells (both CD8+ and CD4+) reportedly showed substantial breadth after vaccination.

The CDR3 totals 18 residues. Trimming took off 2 bases at V and 1 base at J, with 18 bases between the two ends. Germline V gives CDR1 LGHDT, CDR2 YNNKEL (reference sequence). Treatment noted: some 20 received Ad26.COV2.S at low or high dose, single or two shots; roughly 5 received placebo; per-sample allocation not given. The study sampled participants on day 63 after the first vaccine or placebo injection. As its vector, the vaccine had Ad26, which expressed Wuhan-strain SARS-CoV-2 spike. Method: immunoSEQ multiplex PCR; TCRdb's copy keeps in-frame clones and lacks some. This sample has 400,000 to 450,000 clones, with less than 95% found just once.

The receptor was derived from a person between 18 and 60 years old who received the Ad26.COV2.S COVID-19 vaccine or a placebo. The input for sequencing was peripheral blood, taken in a trial of Ad26.COV2.S vaccine versus placebo. The rearrangement joins TRBV3-1 (or the pseudogene TRBV3-2) to TRBJ2-1; D may be TRBD2 (6 bases). CDR3 coding DNA: TGTGCCAGCAGCCAAACATCGGGACTCCGGCCTTCCTACAATGAGCAGTTCTTC. This sequence encodes CASSQTSGLRPSYNEQFF.